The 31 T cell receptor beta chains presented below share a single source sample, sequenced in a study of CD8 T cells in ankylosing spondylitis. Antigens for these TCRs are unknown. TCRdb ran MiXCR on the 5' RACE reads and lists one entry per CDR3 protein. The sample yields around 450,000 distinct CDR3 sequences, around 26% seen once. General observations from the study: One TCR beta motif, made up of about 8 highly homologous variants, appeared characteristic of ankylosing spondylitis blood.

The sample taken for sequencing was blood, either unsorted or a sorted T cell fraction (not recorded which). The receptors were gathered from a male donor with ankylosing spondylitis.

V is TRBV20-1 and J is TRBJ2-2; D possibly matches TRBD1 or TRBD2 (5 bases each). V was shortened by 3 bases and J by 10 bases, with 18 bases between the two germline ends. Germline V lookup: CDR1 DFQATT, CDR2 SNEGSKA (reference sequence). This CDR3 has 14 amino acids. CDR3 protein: CSASPPGPTSELFF. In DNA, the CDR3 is TGCAGTGCTAGTCCTCCGGGACCGACCTCGGAGCTGTTTTTT.

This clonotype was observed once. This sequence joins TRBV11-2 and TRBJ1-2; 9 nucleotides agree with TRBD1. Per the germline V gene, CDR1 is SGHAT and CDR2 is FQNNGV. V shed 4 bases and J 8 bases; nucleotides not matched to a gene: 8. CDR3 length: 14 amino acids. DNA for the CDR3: TGTGCCAGCAGCTCCTCCTCCGGGACAGGGGGCTACACCTTC. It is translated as CASSSSSGTGGYTF.

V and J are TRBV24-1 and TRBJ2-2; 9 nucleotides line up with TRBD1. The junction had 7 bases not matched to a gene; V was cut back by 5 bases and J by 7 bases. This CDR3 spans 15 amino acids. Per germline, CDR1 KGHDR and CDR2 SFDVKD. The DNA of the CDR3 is TGTGCCACCAGTGGCACAGGGGGCGCGAACGGGGAGCTGTTTTTT. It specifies CATSGTGGANGELFF.

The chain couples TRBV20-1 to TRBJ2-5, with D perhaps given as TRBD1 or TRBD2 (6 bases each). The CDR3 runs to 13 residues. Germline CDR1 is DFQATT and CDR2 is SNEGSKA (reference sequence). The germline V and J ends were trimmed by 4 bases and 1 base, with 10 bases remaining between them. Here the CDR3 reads CSAIWGAQETQYF. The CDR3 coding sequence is TGCAGTGCTATATGGGGGGCCCAAGAGACCCAGTACTTC.

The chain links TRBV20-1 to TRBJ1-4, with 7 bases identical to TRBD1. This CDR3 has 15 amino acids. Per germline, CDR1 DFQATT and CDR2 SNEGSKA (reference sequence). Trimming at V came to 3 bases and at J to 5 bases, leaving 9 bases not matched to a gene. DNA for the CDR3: TGCAGTGCTAGTCGCCAGGGGGGACGGAATGAAAAACTGTTTTTT. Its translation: CSASRQGGRNEKLFF.

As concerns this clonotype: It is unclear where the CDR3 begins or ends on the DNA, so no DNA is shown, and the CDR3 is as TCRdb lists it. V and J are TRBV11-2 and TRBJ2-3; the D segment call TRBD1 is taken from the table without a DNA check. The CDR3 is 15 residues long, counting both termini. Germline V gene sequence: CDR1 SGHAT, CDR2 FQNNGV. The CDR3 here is CASSFGAGVADTQYF.

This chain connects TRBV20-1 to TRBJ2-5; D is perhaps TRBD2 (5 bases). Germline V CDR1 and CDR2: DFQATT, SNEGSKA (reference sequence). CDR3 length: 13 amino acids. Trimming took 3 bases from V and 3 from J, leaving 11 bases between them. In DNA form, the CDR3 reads TGCAGTGCTAGGATGGTAGCGAAAGAGACCCAGTACTTC. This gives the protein CSARMVAKETQYF.

CDR3 residues: CAISPWKSGSEETQYF. The CDR3 DNA reads TGTGCCATCAGCCCCTGGAAATCGGGAAGTGAAGAGACCCAGTACTTC. This chain connects TRBV10-3 to TRBJ2-5, with D perhaps TRBD2 (5 bases). V was clipped by 6 bases and J by 3 bases, with 20 bases between them. The length of the CDR3 is 16 residues. CDR1 ENHRY and CDR2 SYGVKD come from the germline V gene.

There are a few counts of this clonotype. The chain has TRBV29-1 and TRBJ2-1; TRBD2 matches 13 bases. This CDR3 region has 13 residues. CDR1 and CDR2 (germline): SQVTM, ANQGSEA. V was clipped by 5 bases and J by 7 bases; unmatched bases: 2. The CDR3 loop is CSVRTSGGNEQFF. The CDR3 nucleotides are TGCAGCGTTCGGACTAGCGGGGGAAATGAGCAGTTCTTC.

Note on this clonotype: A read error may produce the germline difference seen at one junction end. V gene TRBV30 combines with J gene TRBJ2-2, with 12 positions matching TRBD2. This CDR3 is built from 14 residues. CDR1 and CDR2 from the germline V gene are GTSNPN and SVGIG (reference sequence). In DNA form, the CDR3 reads TGTGCCGGGAGACTAGCGGGGGACACCGGGGAGCTGTTTTTT. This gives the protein CAGRLAGDTGELFF.

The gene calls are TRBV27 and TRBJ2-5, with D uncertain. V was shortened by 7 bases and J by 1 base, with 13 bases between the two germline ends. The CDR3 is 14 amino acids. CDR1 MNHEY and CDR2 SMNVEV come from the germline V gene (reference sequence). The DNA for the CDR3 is TGTGCCAGCAAGACGATAGGGCCCCAAGAGACCCAGTACTTC. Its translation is CASKTIGPQETQYF.

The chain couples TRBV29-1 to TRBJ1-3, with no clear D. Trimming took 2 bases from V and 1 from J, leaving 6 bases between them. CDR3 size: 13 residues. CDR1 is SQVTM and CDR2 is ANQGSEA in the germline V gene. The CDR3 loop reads CSVEPRSGNTIYF. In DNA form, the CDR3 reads TGCAGCGTTGAACCCCGATCTGGAAACACCATATATTTT.

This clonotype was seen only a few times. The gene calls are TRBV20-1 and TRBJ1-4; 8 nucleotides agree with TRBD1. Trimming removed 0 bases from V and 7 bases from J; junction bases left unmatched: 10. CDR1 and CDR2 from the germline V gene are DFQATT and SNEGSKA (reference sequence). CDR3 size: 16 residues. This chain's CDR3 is CSARDLAGGAGEKLFF. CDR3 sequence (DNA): TGCAGTGCTAGAGATCTGGCAGGGGGCGCAGGTGAAAAACTGTTTTTT.

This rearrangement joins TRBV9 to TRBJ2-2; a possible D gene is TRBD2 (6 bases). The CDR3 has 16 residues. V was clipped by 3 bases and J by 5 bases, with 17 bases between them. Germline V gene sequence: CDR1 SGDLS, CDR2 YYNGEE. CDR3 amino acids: CASSAVGRTLTGELFF. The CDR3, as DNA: TGTGCCAGCAGCGCAGTTGGGAGGACCTTAACCGGGGAGCTGTTTTTT.

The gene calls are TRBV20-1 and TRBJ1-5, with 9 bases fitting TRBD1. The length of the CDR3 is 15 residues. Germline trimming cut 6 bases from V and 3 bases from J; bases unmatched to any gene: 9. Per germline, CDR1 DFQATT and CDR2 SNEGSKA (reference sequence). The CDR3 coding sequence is TGCAGTGCAGGGACAGGGAACGGAATCAATCAGCCCCAGCATTTT. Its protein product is CSAGTGNGINQPQHF.

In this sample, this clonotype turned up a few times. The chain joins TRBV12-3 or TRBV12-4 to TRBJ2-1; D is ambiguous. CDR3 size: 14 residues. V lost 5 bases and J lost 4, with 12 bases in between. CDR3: CASSPTAGYNEQFF. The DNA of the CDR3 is TGTGCCAGCAGTCCGACTGCCGGATACAATGAGCAGTTCTTC.

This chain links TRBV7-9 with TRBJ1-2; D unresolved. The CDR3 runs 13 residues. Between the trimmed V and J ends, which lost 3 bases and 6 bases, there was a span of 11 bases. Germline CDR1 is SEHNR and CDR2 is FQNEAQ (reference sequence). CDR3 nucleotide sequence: TGTGCCAGCAGCTTGGTTACCGGGGATGGCTACACCTTC. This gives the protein CASSLVTGDGYTF.

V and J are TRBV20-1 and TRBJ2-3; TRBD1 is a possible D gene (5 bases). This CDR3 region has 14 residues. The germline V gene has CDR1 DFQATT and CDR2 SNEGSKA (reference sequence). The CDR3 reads CSARDLQGTDTQYF. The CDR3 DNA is TGCAGCGCGCGAGACCTGCAGGGAACAGATACGCAGTATTTT.

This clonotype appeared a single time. The CDR3 sequence is CASSRGGLGRQDTQYF. CDR3 DNA sequence: TGTGCCAGCAGCCGAGGGGGGTTGGGGCGTCAGGATACGCAGTATTTT. The genes are TRBV13 and TRBJ2-3; possibly TRBD1 or TRBD2 for D (6 bases each). The CDR3 sequence is 16 residues long. Trimming took 5 bases from V and 6 from J, leaving 21 bases between them. From germline, CDR1 is PRHDT and CDR2 FYEKMQ (reference sequence).

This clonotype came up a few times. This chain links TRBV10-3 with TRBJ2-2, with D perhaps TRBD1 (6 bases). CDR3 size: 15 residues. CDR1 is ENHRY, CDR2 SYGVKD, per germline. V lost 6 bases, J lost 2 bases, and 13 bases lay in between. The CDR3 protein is CAISETGANTGELFF. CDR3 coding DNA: TGTGCCATCAGCGAGACAGGCGCAAACACCGGGGAGCTGTTTTTT.

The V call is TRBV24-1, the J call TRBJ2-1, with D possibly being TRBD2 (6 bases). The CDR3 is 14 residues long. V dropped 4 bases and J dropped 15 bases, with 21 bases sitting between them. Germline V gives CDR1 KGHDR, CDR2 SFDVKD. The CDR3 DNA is TGTGCCACCAGTGAGGGGGTAGCGGCCGAACGACGGTTCTTC. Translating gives CATSEGVAAERRFF.

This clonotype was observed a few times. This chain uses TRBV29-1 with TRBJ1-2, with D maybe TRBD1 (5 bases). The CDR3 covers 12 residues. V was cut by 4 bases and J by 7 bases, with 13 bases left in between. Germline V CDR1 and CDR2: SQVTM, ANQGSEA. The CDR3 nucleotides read TGCAGCGTTGCAGGACATGAGGGTGGCTACACCTTC. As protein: CSVAGHEGGYTF.

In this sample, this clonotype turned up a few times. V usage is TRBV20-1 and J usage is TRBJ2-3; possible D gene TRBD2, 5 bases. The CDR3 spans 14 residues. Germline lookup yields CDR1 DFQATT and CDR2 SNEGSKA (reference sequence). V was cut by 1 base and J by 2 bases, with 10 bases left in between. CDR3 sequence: CSARADGNTDTQYF. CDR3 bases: TGCAGTGCTAGAGCTGACGGGAACACAGATACGCAGTATTTT.

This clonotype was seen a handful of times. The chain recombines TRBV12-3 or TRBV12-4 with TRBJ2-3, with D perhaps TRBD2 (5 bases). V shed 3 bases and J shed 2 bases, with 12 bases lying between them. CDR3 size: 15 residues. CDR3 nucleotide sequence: TGTGCCAGCAGTTTTAGGACGGGATACACAGATACGCAGTATTTT. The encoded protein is CASSFRTGYTDTQYF.

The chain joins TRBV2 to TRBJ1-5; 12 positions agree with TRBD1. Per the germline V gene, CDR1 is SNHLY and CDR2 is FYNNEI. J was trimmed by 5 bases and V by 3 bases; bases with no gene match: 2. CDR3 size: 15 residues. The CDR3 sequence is CASSDGTGGYQPQHF. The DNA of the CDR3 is TGTGCCAGCAGTGATGGGACAGGGGGCTATCAGCCCCAGCATTTT.

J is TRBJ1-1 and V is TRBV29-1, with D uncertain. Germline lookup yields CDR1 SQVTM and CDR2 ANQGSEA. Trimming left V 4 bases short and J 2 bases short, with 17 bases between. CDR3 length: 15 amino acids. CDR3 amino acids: CSVVRRGPRNTEAFF. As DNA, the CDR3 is TGCAGCGTTGTACGAAGAGGACCTCGCAACACTGAAGCTTTCTTT. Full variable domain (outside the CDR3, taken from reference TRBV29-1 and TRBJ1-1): SAVISQKPSRDICQRGTSLTIQCQVDSQVTMMFWYRQQPGQSLTLIATANQGSEATYESGFVIDKFPISRPNLTFSTLTVSNMSPEDSSIYLCSVVRRGPRNTEAFFGQGTRLTVV.

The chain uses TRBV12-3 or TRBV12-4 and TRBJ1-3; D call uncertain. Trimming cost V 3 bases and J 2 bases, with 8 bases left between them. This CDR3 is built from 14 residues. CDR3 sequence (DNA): TGTGCCAGCAGTTTGCTCAGCGCTGGAAACACCATATATTTT. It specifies CASSLLSAGNTIYF.

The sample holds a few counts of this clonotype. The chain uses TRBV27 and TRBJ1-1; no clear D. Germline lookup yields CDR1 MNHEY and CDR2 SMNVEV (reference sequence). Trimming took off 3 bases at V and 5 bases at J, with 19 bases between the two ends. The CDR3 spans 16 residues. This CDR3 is CASSFVRAGGSTEAFF. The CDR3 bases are TGTGCCAGCAGTTTCGTTAGAGCAGGAGGGTCGACTGAAGCTTTCTTT.

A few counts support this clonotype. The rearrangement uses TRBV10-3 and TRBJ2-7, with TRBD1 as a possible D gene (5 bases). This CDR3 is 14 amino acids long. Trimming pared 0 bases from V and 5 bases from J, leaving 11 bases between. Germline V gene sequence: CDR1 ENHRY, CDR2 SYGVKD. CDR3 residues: CAISESGVRDEQYF. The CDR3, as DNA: TGTGCCATCAGTGAGTCAGGGGTTCGCGACGAGCAGTACTTC.

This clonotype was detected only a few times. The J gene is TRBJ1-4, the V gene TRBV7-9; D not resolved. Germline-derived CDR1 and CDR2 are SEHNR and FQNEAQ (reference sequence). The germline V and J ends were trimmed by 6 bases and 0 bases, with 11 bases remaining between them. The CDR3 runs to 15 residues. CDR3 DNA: TGTGCCAGCAGTCGCACAGCCGCAACTAATGAAAAACTGTTTTTT. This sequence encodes CASSRTAATNEKLFF. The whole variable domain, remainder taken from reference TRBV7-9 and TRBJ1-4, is DTGVSQNPRHKITKRGQNVTFRCDPISEHNRLYWYRQTLGQGPEFLTYFQNEAQLEKSRLLSDRFSAERPKGSFSTLEIQRTEQGDSAMYLCASSRTAATNEKLFFGSGTQLSVL.

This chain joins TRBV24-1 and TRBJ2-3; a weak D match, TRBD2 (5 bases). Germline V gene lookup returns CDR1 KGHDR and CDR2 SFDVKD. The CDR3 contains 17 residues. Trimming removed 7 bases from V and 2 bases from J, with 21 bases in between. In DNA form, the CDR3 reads TGTGCCACCAGACCCGGCGTTAGGAGCGGTAACACAGATACGCAGTATTTT. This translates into CATRPGVRSGNTDTQYF.